This T cell receptor (beta chain) comes out of a study of OX40 agonist ivuxolimab in advanced cancers. Study in general: Three partial responders included one hepatocellular carcinoma patient and two cutaneous melanoma patients.

TCRdb's table, derived via immunoSEQ multiplex PCR, lists solely in-frame clones and lacks some. The sample consists of 110,000 or so clones, approximately 90% of them appearing once. Findings and limits, study-wide: Clonal expansion by week 6 occurred in CD4+ and CD8+ blood T cells (at 0.1 to 3.0 mg/kg).

The CDR3 sequence is 15 residues long. Concerning this clone: Its cognate antigen is unknown.

The specimen comprised CD4+ or CD8+ T cells sorted from blood, sampled in a trial of the OX40 agonist ivuxolimab. The source of this sequence is an adult with an advanced solid tumor such as melanoma, head and neck, liver or kidney cancer. The rearrangement links TRBV21-1 to TRBJ2-5; the table's TRBD2 call for D was not verified on the DNA. TRBV21-1 is a recognized pseudogene. The CDR3 protein is CASNARPGLQETQYF. DNA of the CDR3: TGTGCCAGCAACGCTCGTCCGGGACTACAAGAGACCCAGTACTTC.